Shown below are 5 T cell receptor beta chains from a single sample sequenced in a study of cytomegalovirus exposure and HLA in healthy donors. Produced via immunoSEQ multiplex PCR; TCRdb's table is partial and in-frame only. The sample records roughly 220,000 clones, 75% to 90% being singletons. Sample: PBMCs. These receptors originate from a woman in her twenties or thirties in good health and CMV-seropositive.

The CDR3 region has the DNA TGTGCCAGCAGTTACCACCCAACTCAGCCCCAGCATTTT. Translated: CASSYHPTQPQHF. This rearrangement joins TRBV6-5 to TRBJ1-5; D is unresolved. Per germline, CDR1 MNHEY and CDR2 SVGAGI. Trimming took 2 bases from V and 6 from J, leaving 8 bases between them. CDR3 length: 13 residues.

The count of this clone is one. The chain carries TRBV27 and TRBJ1-2; D is unresolved. Germline V gene lookup returns CDR1 MNHEY and CDR2 SMNVEV (reference sequence). The CDR3 is made up of 13 amino acids. V gave up 6 bases and J gave up 3 bases, with 11 bases separating them. The CDR3 sequence: CASRQATDYGYTF. The CDR3, as DNA: TGTGCCAGCAGACAAGCTACAGACTATGGCTACACCTTC.

V usage is TRBV29-1 and J usage is TRBJ1-2; the D is unclear. CDR1 and CDR2 from the germline V gene are SQVTM and ANQGSEA. V was shortened by 3 bases and J by 6 bases, with 11 bases between the two germline ends. The CDR3 is made up of 12 amino acids. CDR3 coding DNA: TGCAGCGTTGAGTTTAACGGGGATGGCTACACCTTC. It is translated as CSVEFNGDGYTF. Together with reference TRBV29-1 and TRBJ1-2, the CDR3 gives the full variable domain: SAVISQKPSRDICQRGTSLTIQCQVDSQVTMMFWYRQQPGQSLTLIATANQGSEATYESGFVIDKFPISRPNLTFSTLTVSNMSPEDSSIYLCSVEFNGDGYTFGSGTRLTVV.

This sequence joins TRBV28 and TRBJ2-7; D remains ambiguous. The ends were cut back, 6 bases at V and 0 bases at J, with 12 bases in the middle. There are 14 residues in the CDR3. Per the germline V gene, CDR1 is MDHEN and CDR2 is SYDVKM. CDR3 in DNA: TGTGCCAGCAGCCCGATGGCGGACTCCTACGAGCAGTACTTC. Amino acid sequence: CASSPMADSYEQYF.

V and J are TRBV19 and TRBJ2-1; 7 bases fit TRBD2. The length of the CDR3 is 14 residues. The junction had 8 bases not matched to a gene; V was cut back by 4 bases and J by 8 bases. CDR1 is LNHDA, CDR2 SQIVND, per germline (reference sequence). The CDR3 loop is CASSTAGESDEQFF. The CDR3 nucleotides are TGTGCCAGTAGTACGGCGGGAGAATCAGATGAGCAGTTCTTC.